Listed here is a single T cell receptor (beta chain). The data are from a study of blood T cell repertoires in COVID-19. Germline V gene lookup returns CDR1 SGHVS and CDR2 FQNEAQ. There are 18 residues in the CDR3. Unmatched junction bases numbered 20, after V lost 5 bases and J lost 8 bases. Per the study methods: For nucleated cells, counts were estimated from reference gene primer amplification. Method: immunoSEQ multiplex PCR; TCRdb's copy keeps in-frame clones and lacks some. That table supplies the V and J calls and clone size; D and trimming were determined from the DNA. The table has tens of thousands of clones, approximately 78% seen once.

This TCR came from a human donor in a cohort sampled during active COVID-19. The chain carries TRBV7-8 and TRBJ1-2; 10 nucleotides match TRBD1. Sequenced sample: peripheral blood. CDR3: CASSHPPGDRGRLRGYTF. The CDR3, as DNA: TGTGCCAGCAGCCACCCGCCAGGAGACAGGGGGCGATTGCGCGGCTACACCTTC.